Listed below are T cell receptor beta chains from one sample, sequenced in a study of OX40 agonist ivuxolimab in advanced cancers. Clones were sequenced by immunoSEQ multiplex PCR, and TCRdb holds only the in-frame ones, with some missing. The sample lists around 46,000 clones, around 90% seen once, with approximately 5% in the top ten. Sequenced material: CD4+ or CD8+ T cells sorted from blood, taken in a trial of the OX40 agonist ivuxolimab. These receptors were collected from an adult with an advanced solid tumor such as melanoma, head and neck, liver or kidney cancer. The CDR3 runs from the conserved cysteine through the conserved F or W. Fields, in order: V gene, CDR3 length, D gene, clone size, J gene, CDR3 DNA, CDR3 protein. The D gene is left open where the match is weak. Size tells how often a clone was seen (once, few, many) or the class of an expanded clone, and some rows leave it out.

>TRBV11-3|17|.|once|TRBJ2-1
TGTGCCAGCAGCTTAGGGACACAGGGAAGCCCCTACAATGAGCAGTTCTTC
CASSLGTQGSPYNEQFF
>TRBV27|16|.|.|TRBJ1-1
TGTGCCAGCAGTTTATTAGGTTCGGGGGGTACGAAAGAAGCTTTCTTT
CASSLLGSGGTKEAFF
>TRBV4-2|16|.|.|TRBJ2-1
TGTGCCAGCAGCCAATTCCCCGGGAGCTCCTACAATGAGCAGTTCTTC
CASSQFPGSSYNEQFF
>TRBV28|14|.|.|TRBJ2-5
TGTGCCAGCAGTTCAACGACAGGACAAGAGACCCAGTACTTC
CASSSTTGQETQYF
>TRBV11-1|14|.|.|TRBJ1-6
TGTGCCAGCAGCTTAGGGGGGCCTAATTCACCCCTCCACTTT
CASSLGGPNSPLHF
>TRBV6-1|15|.|.|TRBJ2-1
TGTGCCAGCAGTGCAGGGGCCCTTCCCTACAATGAGCAGTTCTTC
CASSAGALPYNEQFF
>TRBV7-9|13|.|.|TRBJ1-2
TGTGCCAGCAGCTTTGTCACAGCCCATGGCTACACCTTC
CASSFVTAHGYTF
>TRBV11-3|16|TRBD2|.|TRBJ2-3
TGTGCCAGCAGCCACTACTCTAGCGGCCACACAGATACGCAGTATTTT
CASSHYSSGHTDTQYF
>TRBV4-1|16|.|.|TRBJ2-1
TGCGCCAGCAGCCAAGATGTAGGCACCTACTACAATGAGCAGTTCTTC
CASSQDVGTYYNEQFF
>TRBV7-8|14|TRBD2|.|TRBJ2-7
TGTGCCAGCAGCAGTAGCGGGAGGGCCTACGAGCAGTACTTC
CASSSSGRAYEQYF
>TRBV7-9|14|.|.|TRBJ2-1
TGTGCCAGCAGGAAAGCAGGTGCCGACAATGAGCAGTTCTTC
CASRKAGADNEQFF
>TRBV28|14|.|.|TRBJ1-2
TGTGCCAGCAGTATCAGAAGCCGTCTTTATGGCTACACCTTC
CASSIRSRLYGYTF
>TRBV6-6|13|.|.|TRBJ1-1
TGTGCCAGCAGTTACTCGAACGGTAATGAAGCTTTCTTT
CASSYSNGNEAFF
>TRBV7-6|17|TRBD2|.|TRBJ2-2
TGTGCCAGCAGCTTAGTTAGTTCACTAGCGTACACCGGGGAGCTGTTTTTT
CASSLVSSLAYTGELFF
>TRBV19|15|TRBD1|once|TRBJ2-1
TGTGCCAGTAGTATCACCGGGACAGCCTACAATGAGCAGTTCTTC
CASSITGTAYNEQFF
>TRBV4-3|15|.|.|TRBJ1-1
TGCGCCAGCAGCCAAGACCCGGACGGGAACACTGAAGCTTTCTTT
CASSQDPDGNTEAFF
>TRBV5-8|13|.|.|TRBJ2-7
TGTGCCAGCAGCTTCGGGATCCCCTACGAGCAGTACTTC
CASSFGIPYEQYF
>TRBV27|14|.|.|TRBJ1-1
TGTGCCAGCAGTGGGGCAGGCCTGAACACTGAAGCTTTCTTT
CASSGAGLNTEAFF
>TRBV5-4|15|.|.|TRBJ2-2
TGTGCCAGCAGCCCCCAGGGTCGGGACACCGGGGAGCTGTTTTTT
CASSPQGRDTGELFF
>TRBV6-1|15|TRBD2|few|TRBJ2-7
TGTGCCAGCAGGCACGGGACTAGCCCGAGCTACGAGCAGTACTTC
CASRHGTSPSYEQYF
>TRBV28|16|.|.|TRBJ1-2
TGTGCCAGCAGTGTCCATCCGGGGAGTCCTAACTATGGCTACACCTTC
CASSVHPGSPNYGYTF
>TRBV10-3|16|TRBD1|.|TRBJ1-3
TGTGCCATCAGTGATGGGACAGGGAGCTCTGGAAACACCATATATTTT
CAISDGTGSSGNTIYF
>TRBV29-1|14|TRBD1|.|TRBJ2-7
TGCAGCGCCACCTCCGGGACAGGGACCTACGAGCAGTACTTC
CSATSGTGTYEQYF
>TRBV18|17|.|.|TRBJ2-2
TGTGCCAGCTCACCACGAACGGAGTATCGGAACACCGGGGAGCTGTTTTTT
CASSPRTEYRNTGELFF
>TRBV19|16|.|.|TRBJ1-1
TGTGCCAGTAGTAGCCACCCGGGACGGAAGAACACTGAAGCTTTCTTT
CASSSHPGRKNTEAFF
>TRBV7-9|13|.|.|TRBJ1-4
TGTGCCAGCAGCCGAGCTCTTAATGAAAAACTGTTTTTT
CASSRALNEKLFF
>TRBV28|16|TRBD2|.|TRBJ2-7
TGTGCCAGCAGTAATCTAGCGGGAGGGCCTGGATACGAGCAGTACTTC
CASSNLAGGPGYEQYF
>TRBV15|19|.|.|TRBJ2-5
TGTGCCACCAGCAGAGACCTAGTAGTCCAGGACTGGGGGCAAGAGACCCAGTACTTC
CATSRDLVVQDWGQETQYF
>TRBV6-1|15|TRBD2|.|TRBJ2-3
TGTGCCAGCATGTACCTAGCGGGGGGTGAAGATACGCAGTATTTT
CASMYLAGGEDTQYF
>TRBV13|16|.|.|TRBJ2-2
TGTGCCAGCAGCTTACTCTTGACTTCGAACACCGGGGAGCTGTTTTTT
CASSLLLTSNTGELFF
>TRBV7-9|16|.|few|TRBJ2-2
TGTGCCAGCACTACCACCTCCGGAGGGTTGCCCGGGGAGCTGTTTTTT
CASTTTSGGLPGELFF
>TRBV4-1|15|TRBD1|.|TRBJ2-7
TGCGCCAGCAGCCAATCATGGGGGACAGCCTACGAGCAGTACTTC
CASSQSWGTAYEQYF
>TRBV5-6|12|.|.|TRBJ1-2
TGTGCCAGCAGCTTGAATACCTATGGCTACACCTTC
CASSLNTYGYTF
>TRBV6-5|14|.|.|TRBJ2-3
TGTGCCAGCTCCTCCGGGATATCCACAGATACGCAGTATTTT
CASSSGISTDTQYF
>TRBV6-1|13|.|.|TRBJ1-1
TGTGCCAGCAGTGAGGAAAATAACACTGAAGCTTTCTTT
CASSEENNTEAFF
>TRBV9|14|TRBD1|once|TRBJ2-5
TGTGCCAGCAGCGGCCGGGACAGCCAAGAGACCCAGTACTTC
CASSGRDSQETQYF
>TRBV13|14|.|.|TRBJ1-2
TGTGCCAGCAGCTTGAGACAGGCTAACTATGGCTACACCTTC
CASSLRQANYGYTF
>TRBV14|15|.|.|TRBJ1-1
TGTGCCAGCAGCCAAGGAGGGGGGGGCGGCACTGAAGCTTTCTTT
CASSQGGGGGTEAFF
>TRBV21-1|15|.|.|TRBJ1-5
TGTGCCAGCACCTTCCCTGTAAGGGGCGATCAGCCCCAGCATTTT
CASTFPVRGDQPQHF
>TRBV19|15|.|.|TRBJ2-2
TGTGCCAGTAGTATTTACGGAGGGGACACCGGGGAGCTGTTTTTT
CASSIYGGDTGELFF
>TRBV5-1|13|.|.|TRBJ1-1
TGCGCCAGCAGTCCCGGGGGTCTTGATGAAGCTTTCTTT
CASSPGGLDEAFF
>TRBV19|15|TRBD2|.|TRBJ2-1
TGTGCCAGTAGTATCCTAGCGGGGATTCACAATGAGCAGTTCTTC
CASSILAGIHNEQFF
>TRBV7-9|15|.|few|TRBJ2-7
TGTGCCAGCAGCTTCTCTCCGAACGGAGCCTACGAGCAGTACTTC
CASSFSPNGAYEQYF
>TRBV25-1|18|.|.|TRBJ2-3
TGTGCCAGCAGGGATACCGGGTGGAGACTTCTGGGCACAGATACGCAGTATTTT
CASRDTGWRLLGTDTQYF
>TRBV5-1|13|.|.|TRBJ1-1
TGCGCCAGCAGCAACGGACAGACTATAGAAGCTTTCTTT
CASSNGQTIEAFF
>TRBV5-8|17|.|.|TRBJ2-1
TGTGCCAGCAGCTTGGGTGGGCCTCCGGACTCCTACAATGAGCAGTTCTTC
CASSLGGPPDSYNEQFF
>TRBV19|14|.|.|TRBJ1-5
TGTGCCAGTAGTACCAGCCCTAGAGGAGAGCCCCAGCATTTT
CASSTSPRGEPQHF
>TRBV6-5|13|.|.|TRBJ1-2
TGTGCCAGCAGTTTTGACAGTACGGAAGGCTACACCTTC
CASSFDSTEGYTF
>TRBV9|16|.|.|TRBJ2-3
TGTGCCAGCAGCGTAGGGGGCTCCCGTATCTCGGATACGCAGTATTTT
CASSVGGSRISDTQYF
>TRBV7-3|14|.|.|TRBJ2-2
TGTGCCAGCAGCGGGACCGGTAACACCGGGGAGCTGTTTTTT
CASSGTGNTGELFF
>TRBV7-9|18|TRBD2|.|TRBJ2-1
TGTGCCAGCAGACCCGCCGATAAGCGGGAGGAGGCCCACAATGAGCAGTTCTTC
CASRPADKREEAHNEQFF
>TRBV7-3|17|TRBD2|.|TRBJ2-1
TGTGCCAGCAGCTTAGCGGGAGGGCCTACGACGGGTAATGAGCAGTTCTTC
CASSLAGGPTTGNEQFF
>TRBV6-5|15|.|.|TRBJ2-7
TGTGCCAGCAAAGACGCCCCTCCGAGCTCCTACGAGCAGTACTTC
CASKDAPPSSYEQYF